A selection of T cell receptor beta chains follows, all from one sample in a study of blood T cells in healthy people across ages. Each CDR3 protein gets one entry after TCRdb re-called the 5' RACE reads with MiXCR. The sample yields about 650,000 distinct CDR3 sequences, roughly 32% seen once. The source material was blood. These receptors were obtained from an elderly woman in good health. Each CDR3 is given with its conserved first and last residue. Each record gives: J gene, D gene, clone size, V gene, CDR3 protein, CDR3 DNA. The D gene is left open where the match is weak. A row's size may be missing; if present it is once, few, many or a size class.

j_gene: TRBJ2-3
d_gene: NA
abundance: many
v_gene: TRBV5-6
CDR3aa: CASSFLTISSTDTQYF
CDR3nt: TGTGCCAGCAGCTTCCTGACTATTTCTAGCACAGATACGCAGTATTTT

j_gene: TRBJ2-1
d_gene: NA
abundance: many
v_gene: TRBV11-2
CDR3aa: CASSRSAYQFF
CDR3nt: TGTGCCAGCAGCCGATCCGCCTATCAGTTCTTC

j_gene: TRBJ2-3
d_gene: NA
abundance: NA
v_gene: TRBV12-3/TRBV12-4
CDR3aa: CASSPAGGTTDAQYF
CDR3nt: TGTGCCAGCAGTCCGGCAGGGGGGACAACAGATGCGCAGTATTTT

j_gene: TRBJ2-2
d_gene: TRBD2
abundance: many
v_gene: TRBV12-3/TRBV12-4
CDR3aa: CASSPGLAGIGELFF
CDR3nt: TGTGCCAGCAGTCCGGGACTAGCGGGGATCGGGGAGCTGTTTTTT

j_gene: TRBJ2-1
d_gene: NA
abundance: few
v_gene: TRBV6-1
CDR3aa: CASSVQGFRRLNNEQFF
CDR3nt: TGTGCCAGCAGTGTTCAGGGGTTCAGGCGCCTAAACAATGAGCAGTTCTTC

j_gene: TRBJ2-7
d_gene: NA
abundance: NA
v_gene: TRBV7-2
CDR3aa: CAGSRFYEQYF
CDR3nt: TGTGCCGGCAGTCGCTTCTACGAGCAGTACTTC

j_gene: TRBJ2-5
d_gene: NA
abundance: few
v_gene: TRBV18
CDR3aa: CASSPGGGKPQYF
CDR3nt: TGTGCCAGCTCACCGGGGGGGGGCAAGCCCCAGTACTTC

j_gene: TRBJ1-2
d_gene: NA
abundance: NA
v_gene: TRBV7-2
CDR3aa: CASSLAGVGYYGYTF
CDR3nt: TGTGCCAGCAGCCTAGCAGGGGTGGGGTACTATGGCTACACCTTC

j_gene: TRBJ2-1
d_gene: TRBD2
abundance: NA
v_gene: TRBV29-1
CDR3aa: CSVSGGPSHEQFF
CDR3nt: TGCAGCGTTTCGGGAGGGCCTTCCCATGAGCAGTTCTTC

j_gene: TRBJ2-1
d_gene: NA
abundance: NA
v_gene: TRBV7-2
CDR3aa: CASSPLSRGEQFF
CDR3nt: TGTGCCAGCAGCCCACTCTCGAGGGGTGAGCAGTTCTTC

j_gene: TRBJ2-7
d_gene: NA
abundance: NA
v_gene: TRBV7-2
CDR3aa: CACSSNSYGQYF
CDR3nt: TGTGCCTGCAGTTCCAACTCCTACGGGCAGTACTTC

j_gene: TRBJ2-7
d_gene: NA
abundance: NA
v_gene: TRBV12-3/TRBV12-4
CDR3aa: CASSAGGTASYEQYF
CDR3nt: TGTGCCAGCAGTGCGGGTGGGACGGCGTCCTACGAGCAGTACTTC

j_gene: TRBJ1-2
d_gene: TRBD1
abundance: many
v_gene: TRBV5-6
CDR3aa: CASSSTGTANYGYTF
CDR3nt: TGTGCCAGCAGCTCTACCGGGACAGCTAACTATGGCTACACCTTC

j_gene: TRBJ2-3
d_gene: NA
abundance: many
v_gene: TRBV12-3/TRBV12-4
CDR3aa: CASSLSRTDTDTQYF
CDR3nt: TGTGCCAGCAGTTTAAGTAGGACAGACACAGATACGCAGTATTTT

j_gene: TRBJ2-7
d_gene: TRBD1
abundance: many
v_gene: TRBV14
CDR3aa: CASSQWDRGHDEQYF
CDR3nt: TGTGCCAGCAGCCAATGGGACAGGGGGCACGACGAGCAGTACTTC

j_gene: TRBJ2-3
d_gene: TRBD1
abundance: NA
v_gene: TRBV7-2
CDR3aa: CASSSPDRTDTQYF
CDR3nt: TGTGCCAGCAGCTCCCCGGACAGGACAGATACGCAGTATTTT

j_gene: TRBJ2-1
d_gene: NA
abundance: NA
v_gene: TRBV20-1
CDR3aa: CSAKLSYNEQFF
CDR3nt: TGCAGTGCTAAACTATCCTACAATGAGCAGTTCTTC

j_gene: TRBJ1-2
d_gene: TRBD1
abundance: NA
v_gene: TRBV5-1
CDR3aa: CASSSAAQTGSDYGYTF
CDR3nt: TGCGCCAGCAGCTCCGCCGCCCAGACAGGGTCGGACTATGGCTACACCTTC

j_gene: TRBJ1-1
d_gene: NA
abundance: NA
v_gene: TRBV6-2/TRBV6-3
CDR3aa: CASSYSPGDNMNTEAFF
CDR3nt: TGTGCCAGCAGTTATTCGCCAGGGGACAACATGAACACTGAAGCTTTCTTT

j_gene: TRBJ2-6
d_gene: TRBD2
abundance: NA
v_gene: TRBV4-2
CDR3aa: CASSQGLAGVSGANVRTF
CDR3nt: TGTGCCAGCAGCCAGGGACTAGCGGGGGTCTCTGGGGCCAACGTCCGGACTTTC

j_gene: TRBJ2-5
d_gene: NA
abundance: many
v_gene: TRBV5-1
CDR3aa: CASSLRQQYQETQYF
CDR3nt: TGCGCCAGCAGCTTGAGACAGCAATACCAAGAGACCCAGTACTTC

j_gene: TRBJ2-1
d_gene: TRBD2
abundance: many
v_gene: TRBV6-1
CDR3aa: CATRPWTSGGSYNEQFF
CDR3nt: TGTGCCACCCGACCATGGACTAGCGGGGGGTCCTACAATGAGCAGTTCTTC